These 24 T cell receptor beta chains were sequenced from one sample in a study of blood T cells in healthy people across ages. With a J-beta primer mix and a sample-barcoded 5' primer, a second PCR ran about 6 to 11 cycles. TCRdb redid the calling of the 5' RACE reads with MiXCR, one entry per CDR3 protein. The sample records about 640,000 distinct CDR3 sequences, roughly 53% being singletons. The material sequenced was blood. These receptors originate from a man in his sixties in good health.

The chain uses TRBV20-1 and TRBJ2-4, with 13 nucleotides matching TRBD2. CDR1 and CDR2 from the germline V gene are DFQATT and SNEGSKA (reference sequence). V lost 6 bases to trimming and J lost 9 bases; unmatched junction nucleotides: 8. The CDR3 extends over 14 amino acids. CDR3 sequence: CSARGLAGMGIQYF. CDR3 bases: TGCAGTGCCCGGGGACTAGCGGGAATGGGCATTCAGTACTTC.

The V gene is TRBV5-4, the J gene TRBJ2-7; TRBD2 might be the D (5 bases). The germline V gene encodes CDR1 SGHNT and CDR2 YYREEE (reference sequence). The CDR3 contains 15 residues. Trimming stripped 4 bases from V and 6 bases from J, with 20 bases between. In nucleotides, the CDR3 is TGTGCCAGCAGCCTGATGGGGTCACCGGACTGCGAGCAGTACTTC. This sequence encodes CASSLMGSPDCEQYF.

This clonotype was observed once. The chain links TRBV5-6 to TRBJ2-7; TRBD1 agrees at 7 bases. The germline gives CDR1 SGHDT, CDR2 YYEEEE. There are 14 residues in the CDR3. V lost 4 bases and J lost 4; bases outside the gene matches: 8. CDR3 DNA: TGTGCCAGCAGCGTGTCGATCAGGGGGTACGAGCAGTACTTC. Translation: CASSVSIRGYEQYF.

The V call is TRBV10-3, the J call TRBJ1-2; D gene unclear. Trimming removed 5 bases from V and 4 bases from J, with 8 bases in between. This CDR3 has 12 residues. Germline assignment: CDR1 ENHRY and CDR2 SYGVKD. CDR3 region: CAISLDLYGYTF. The CDR3 DNA reads as TGTGCCATCAGTTTGGACCTCTATGGCTACACCTTC.

The rearrangement links TRBV6-2 or TRBV6-3 to TRBJ1-1; maybe TRBD1 (5 bases). The germline CDR1 and CDR2 sequences are MNHEY and SVGEGT. The CDR3 is 14 amino acids. Trimming stripped 2 bases from V and 0 bases from J, with 7 bases between. The CDR3 sequence is CASSYGGVNTEAFF. The CDR3 coding sequence is TGTGCCAGCAGTTACGGGGGTGTGAACACTGAAGCTTTCTTT.

The chain recombines TRBV3-1 with TRBJ2-5; 8 bases agree with TRBD2. Per germline, CDR1 LGHDT and CDR2 YNNKEL (reference sequence). V shed 8 bases, J shed 5 bases, and the junction held 4 bases outside the gene matches. The CDR3 runs to 12 residues. The CDR3 sequence: CASQRGGETQYF. The CDR3, as DNA: TGTGCCAGCCAACGGGGGGGCGAGACCCAGTACTTC.

V is TRBV10-2 and J is TRBJ1-5; D is uncertain. V lost 2 bases and J 7 bases, leaving 9 bases between the germline ends. Germline V lookup: CDR1 WSHSY, CDR2 SAAADI. The CDR3 length is 13 residues. In DNA form, the CDR3 reads TGCGCCAGCAGTGAGGAGGGCACCCAGCCCCAGCATTTT. It encodes CASSEEGTQPQHF.

This clonotype was seen only a few times. This chain connects TRBV3-1 to TRBJ1-1; D perhaps matches TRBD1 (5 bases). Germline CDR1 LGHDT, CDR2 YNNKEL (reference sequence). Trimming stripped 4 bases from V and 5 bases from J, with 8 bases between. This CDR3 contains 12 residues. CDR3 nucleotides: TGTGCCAGCAGCCCAGGGATTACTGAAGCTTTCTTT. Amino acids: CASSPGITEAFF.

The J gene is TRBJ2-7, the V gene TRBV5-1; no reliable D call. This CDR3 is 14 amino acids long. In germline, CDR1 is SGHRS, CDR2 YFSETQ. Trimming pared 4 bases from V and 6 bases from J, leaving 17 bases between. In DNA, the CDR3 is TGCGCCAGCAGCCCGGGTCGTGAACGGAGCGAGCAGTACTTC. Protein sequence: CASSPGRERSEQYF.

V and J are TRBV6-5 and TRBJ2-4; the D gene is possibly TRBD2 (6 bases). V was shortened by 4 bases and J by 8 bases, with 9 bases between the two germline ends. Germline loops: CDR1 MNHEY, CDR2 SVGAGI. This CDR3 region has 12 residues. CDR3 bases: TGTGCCAGCAGTTCGGGACTCTACATTCAGTACTTC. Amino acid sequence: CASSSGLYIQYF.

In regard to this clonotype: This may be a read error, as it is one base from a much larger clone. The chain joins TRBV7-9 to TRBJ2-5, with 12 bases that match TRBD2. The V gene's germline CDR1 is SEHNR and CDR2 FQNEAQ (reference sequence). The CDR3 is made up of 17 amino acids. J was trimmed by 11 bases and V by 2 bases; bases with no gene match: 15. The CDR3 bases are TGTGCCAGCAGCTTACTCTCTCTAGCGGGGGGGCCAGGTGAGCAGTACTTC. Encoded protein: CASSLLSLAGGPGEQYF.

The V and J genes are TRBV25-1 and TRBJ2-5; the D is unclear. The closer fit of TRBJ2-7 to the DNA end suggests the J call may be wrong. Germline CDR1 reads MGHDK; CDR2 reads SYGVNS. This CDR3 has 13 amino acids. The CDR3 sequence: CASSEFGEHEQYF. DNA for the CDR3: TGTGCCAGCAGTGAATTTGGGGAACACGAGCAGTACTTC.

The chain carries TRBV20-1 and TRBJ1-5; TRBD1 matches 9 bases. V gave up 5 bases and J gave up 4 bases; unmatched junction bases: 6. There are 14 residues in the CDR3. From germline, CDR1 is DFQATT and CDR2 SNEGSKA (reference sequence). The CDR3 sequence: CSAPGQGPNQPQHF. The CDR3 nucleotides read TGCAGTGCTCCGGGACAGGGCCCAAATCAGCCCCAGCATTTT.

The sample holds a few counts of this clonotype. CDR3 amino acids: CASSLGTGIRETQYF. The DNA for the CDR3 is TGCGCCAGCAGCTTGGGTACAGGGATTAGAGAGACCCAGTACTTC. The chain combines TRBV5-1 with TRBJ2-5, with TRBD1 as a possible D gene (6 bases). Trimming shortened V by 0 bases and J by 4 bases, and 13 bases separated the two germline ends. Germline V gives CDR1 SGHRS, CDR2 YFSETQ. The length of the CDR3 is 15 residues. Supplemented by reference TRBV5-1 and TRBJ2-5, the full variable domain reads KAGVTQTPRYLIKTRGQQVTLSCSPISGHRSVSWYQQTPGQGLQFLFEYFSETQRNKGNFPGRFSGRQFSNSRSEMNVSTLELGDSALYLCASSLGTGIRETQYFGPGTRLLVL.

Many counts were recorded for this clonotype. A much larger clone lies a single base off, so this may be a read error. The chain has TRBV20-1 and TRBJ2-5; D possibly corresponds to TRBD2 (5 bases). Per germline, CDR1 DFQATT and CDR2 SNEGSKA (reference sequence). The CDR3 loop spans 14 amino acids. The V end lost 1 base, the J end lost 11 bases, and 20 bases lay between the germline ends. The CDR3 sequence: CSARGRGSAKAQYF. CDR3 nucleotides: TGCAGTGCTAGAGGACGGGGTTCGGCCAAGGCGCAGTACTTC.

The chain combines TRBV3-1 with TRBJ1-2; D gene unclear. Trimming left V 1 base short and J 7 bases short, with 16 bases between. Germline CDR1 and CDR2: LGHDT and YNNKEL (reference sequence). This CDR3 has 15 amino acids. CDR3 protein: CASSQVPGPRPGYTF. Written as DNA, the CDR3 is TGTGCCAGCAGCCAAGTTCCGGGCCCCAGGCCTGGCTACACCTTC.

J is TRBJ2-1 and V is TRBV3-1; 15 bases line up with TRBD2. The CDR3 totals 20 residues. The germline V gene encodes CDR1 LGHDT and CDR2 YNNKEL (reference sequence). After removal of 1 base from V and 2 bases from J, the junction contained 9 bases not matched to a gene. The CDR3 region is CASSQAVPGLAGGAYNEQFF. The CDR3 DNA follows: TGTGCCAGCAGCCAAGCGGTTCCGGGACTAGCGGGGGGCGCCTACAATGAGCAGTTCTTC.

In the case of this clonotype: A read error may produce the germline difference seen at one junction end. V gene TRBV5-6 combines with J gene TRBJ2-2, with D perhaps matching TRBD2 (5 bases). The CDR3 loop spans 12 amino acids. Germline loops: CDR1 SGHDT, CDR2 YYEEEE. CDR3 sequence: CASSLSTGELFF. The CDR3 region has the DNA TGTGCCAGCAGCTTATCAACCGGGGAACTGTTTTTT.

The rearrangement uses TRBV12-3 or TRBV12-4 and TRBJ2-5; D possibly corresponds to TRBD2 (7 bases). The CDR3 is made up of 15 amino acids. V lost 5 bases to trimming and J lost 2 bases, with 15 bases between them. This CDR3 reads CASSGGGTSQETQYF. CDR3 bases: TGTGCCAGCAGTGGGGGGGGCACTTCTCAAGAGACCCAGTACTTC.

The chain carries TRBV5-1 and TRBJ2-5, with D unclear. V was trimmed by 2 bases and J by 7 bases, leaving 9 bases between them. From germline, CDR1 is SGHRS and CDR2 YFSETQ. The CDR3 has 12 amino acids. CDR3 in amino acids: CASSFPPGTQYF. DNA of the CDR3: TGCGCCAGCAGCTTCCCACCCGGGACCCAGTACTTC.

The chain joins TRBV29-1 to TRBJ2-4; D may correspond to TRBD1 or TRBD2 (6 bases each). There are 13 residues in the CDR3. Germline V lookup: CDR1 SQVTM, CDR2 ANQGSEA. Trimming left V 0 bases short and J 6 bases short, with 9 bases between. As DNA, the CDR3 is TGCAGCGTTGAAGAAGGAGGGGGAAACATTCAGTACTTC. As protein: CSVEEGGGNIQYF.

The V and J genes are TRBV27 and TRBJ1-2; 9 bases map to TRBD1. J lost 8 bases, V lost 5 bases, and 9 bases had no gene match. This CDR3 has 14 amino acids. CDR1 and CDR2 (germline): MNHEY, SMNVEV (reference sequence). The CDR3 sequence is CASSVGTGSRGYTF. The DNA for the CDR3 is TGTGCCAGCAGTGTTGGGACAGGGAGCCGCGGCTACACCTTC.

The chain couples TRBV9 to TRBJ2-5; unclear D gene. The CDR3 covers 13 residues. Between the trimmed V and J ends, which lost 2 bases and 5 bases, there was a span of 10 bases. The germline V gene encodes CDR1 SGDLS and CDR2 YYNGEE. This CDR3 reads CASSVAPRETQYF. The DNA for the CDR3 is TGTGCCAGCAGCGTCGCCCCTAGGGAGACCCAGTACTTC.

V gene TRBV21-1 combines with J gene TRBJ2-1; the D call in the table, TRBD2, was not verified against the DNA. TRBV21-1 is flagged as a pseudogene. The length of the CDR3 is 14 residues. CDR3 DNA sequence: TGTGCCAGCAGCAAGTTCAGCGGACACAATGAGCAGTTCTTC. This codes for CASSKFSGHNEQFF.